The 25 T cell receptor beta chains reported below all come from one sample, sequenced in a study of breast tumors, draining lymph nodes, adjacent tissues. TCRdb independently ran MiXCR on the multiplex PCR reads; one entry per CDR3 protein. The sample has under 150,000 distinct CDR3 sequences; just under 20% are singletons. Axillary draining lymph nodes of breast cancer patients supplied the node samples. Sequenced sample: axillary lymph node tissue. The receptors were sampled from a female donor with breast cancer. Some clones in this sample may be carry-over from other donors' samples.

Many counts were recorded for this clonotype. In nucleotides, the CDR3 is TGTGCCAGCAGTTGGGACAGGGGTATTCAGCCCCAGCATTTT. It codes for CASSWDRGIQPQHF. The gene calls are TRBV6-5 and TRBJ1-5; 10 nucleotides agree with TRBD1. With V trimmed by 4 bases and J by 6 bases, 3 bases remained unmatched. The CDR3 spans 14 residues. The germline V gene has CDR1 MNHEY and CDR2 SVGAGI.

This clonotype came up many times. The gene calls are TRBV6-2 or TRBV6-3 and TRBJ2-1; 13 bases fit TRBD2. Germline CDR1 is MNHEY and CDR2 is SVGEGT. V shed 2 bases and J 13 bases; nucleotides not matched to a gene: 8. The CDR3 loop spans 15 amino acids. The CDR3 protein is CASSYSTSGRGPQFF. CDR3 in DNA: TGTGCCAGCAGTTACAGTACTAGCGGGAGGGGCCCCCAGTTCTTC.

This clonotype was seen at least ten times. This chain joins TRBV2 and TRBJ2-3; 7 bases are a match to TRBD1. CDR3 length: 14 amino acids. Germline loops: CDR1 SNHLY, CDR2 FYNNEI. Trimming took 3 bases from V and 5 from J; bases not matched to a gene: 5. CDR3 amino acids: CASSELRGLDTQYF. The CDR3 DNA sequence: TGTGCCAGCAGTGAGCTAAGGGGGCTAGATACGCAGTATTTT.

At least ten counts were recorded for this clonotype. The rearrangement links TRBV19 to TRBJ2-2; 9 bases fit TRBD1. Looked up from germline, CDR1 is LNHDA and CDR2 is SQIVND (reference sequence). Trimming took 8 bases from V and 5 from J; bases not matched to a gene: 6. This CDR3 region has 14 residues. CDR3 sequence reads: CASAQGAWTGELFF. The CDR3 nucleotides read TGTGCCAGTGCACAGGGGGCGTGGACCGGGGAGCTGTTTTTT. The full variable domain, its missing parts supplied by reference TRBV19 and TRBJ2-2, is DGGITQSPKYLFRKEGQNVTLSCEQNLNHDAMYWYRQDPGQGLRLIYYSQIVNDFQKGDIAEGYSVSREKKESFPLTVTSAQKNPTAFYLCASAQGAWTGELFFGEGSRLTVL.

Note on this clonotype: A much larger clone lies one base from this, so it may be a read error. The DNA for the CDR3 is TGTGCCAGCAGCTTAGGTAATAGCGATCAGCCCCAGCATTTT. It translates to CASSLGNSDQPQHF. The V call is TRBV11-2, the J call TRBJ1-5; D remains ambiguous. Germline values: CDR1 SGHAT, CDR2 FQNNGV. This CDR3 is 14 amino acids long.

This clonotype has a count of ten or more. V usage is TRBV6-6 and J usage is TRBJ2-7; D uncertain. The CDR3 extends over 11 amino acids. Deletions cut 8 bases from V and 5 bases from J, with 10 bases between. Germline V gene lookup returns CDR1 MNHNY and CDR2 SVGAGI (reference sequence). CDR3: CASGNGNEQYF. CDR3 bases: TGTGCCAGCGGGAACGGTAACGAGCAGTACTTC.

For this clonotype: A much more abundant neighbour one base away suggests this may be a read error. J is TRBJ2-1 and V is TRBV11-2; 7 bases are shared with TRBD1. The germline gives CDR1 SGHAT, CDR2 FQNNGV. The CDR3 spans 18 residues. V gave up 4 bases and J gave up 8 bases; unmatched junction bases: 20. The CDR3 nucleotides are TGTGCCAGCAGCTCACCTTCCCGGGGCACGACAGGGTTGGATGAGCAGTTCTTC. It translates to CASSSPSRGTTGLDEQFF.

In its sample, this clonotype was seen many times. CDR3 region: CASSLAGGSTDTQYF. The CDR3 DNA follows: TGTGCCAGCAGCTTAGCGGGGGGAAGCACAGATACGCAGTATTTT. The rearrangement joins TRBV7-3 to TRBJ2-3; 8 positions match TRBD2. This CDR3 region has 15 residues. Germline CDR1 is SGHTA and CDR2 is FQGTGA. Trimming cost V 2 bases and J 0 bases; bases outside gene matches: 1. The whole variable domain, filled in from reference TRBV7-3 and TRBJ2-3, reads GAGVSQTPSNKVTEKGKYVELRCDPISGHTALYWYRQSLGQGPEFLIYFQGTGAADDSGLPNDRFFAVRPEGSVSTLKIQRTERGDSAVYLCASSLAGGSTDTQYFGPGTRLTVL.

At least ten counts were recorded for this clonotype. The V gene is TRBV20-1, the J gene TRBJ2-5, with TRBD2 matching over 10 bases. Germline-derived CDR1 and CDR2 are DFQATT and SNEGSKA (reference sequence). V lost 5 bases, J lost 5 bases, and 17 bases stayed unmatched. This CDR3 has 17 residues. In DNA form, the CDR3 reads TGCAGTGCTCACGACGCCCGACTAGCGGGTGGCGATGAGACCCAGTACTTC. It translates to CSAHDARLAGGDETQYF.

This clonotype was seen repeatedly, ten times or more. The CDR3 is CASSQEGRGRFGGYTF. CDR3 in DNA: TGCGCCAGCAGCCAAGAGGGGAGGGGGCGTTTTGGGGGCTACACCTTC. J is TRBJ1-2 and V is TRBV4-1, with 7 bases identical to TRBD1. This CDR3 contains 16 residues. Germline CDR1 and CDR2: MGHRA and YSYEKL. Trimming removed 0 bases from V and 8 bases from J; junction bases left unmatched: 12.

In its sample, this clonotype was seen many times. The V gene is TRBV7-2, the J gene TRBJ2-7, with 7 positions matching TRBD1. The V gene's germline CDR1 is SGHTA and CDR2 FQGNSA. The CDR3 totals 13 residues. Losses at the gene ends were 0 bases for V and 10 bases for J; bases not matched to a gene: 6. The CDR3 sequence: CASSLAPGTVQYF. The CDR3 DNA sequence: TGTGCCAGCAGCTTAGCGCCCGGGACAGTTCAGTACTTC.

This clonotype was picked up one time. This may arise from a read error, as a much more abundant clone is one base away. Written as DNA, the CDR3 is TGTGCCAGCAGTGCCCTAGCGGGGAGCACAGATACGCAGTATTTT. It specifies CASSALAGSTDTQYF. This sequence joins TRBV27 and TRBJ2-3; 9 bases map to TRBD2. Germline trimming cut 5 bases from V and 0 bases from J; bases unmatched to any gene: 3. The CDR3 has 15 amino acids. The germline V gene encodes CDR1 MNHEY and CDR2 SMNVEV (reference sequence).

This clonotype has a count of ten or more. The rearrangement links TRBV19 to TRBJ1-6, with a possible D match to TRBD1 (5 bases). Germline CDR1 and CDR2: LNHDA and SQIVND (reference sequence). The CDR3 contains 16 residues. V was cut by 6 bases and J by 10 bases, with 22 bases left in between. The CDR3 sequence: CASSTRRGGGESPLHF. CDR3 nucleotide sequence: TGTGCCAGTAGCACACGCCGCGGGGGGGGGGAATCACCCCTCCACTTT.

This clonotype has a count of ten or more. This chain links TRBV5-8 with TRBJ1-5; possible D gene TRBD1, 5 bases. Deletions cut 2 bases from V and 2 bases from J, with 11 bases between. Looked up from germline, CDR1 is SGHTS and CDR2 is YDEGEE. The CDR3 extends over 15 amino acids. The CDR3 spells CASSFERGGNQPQHF. As DNA, the CDR3 is TGTGCCAGCAGCTTTGAGAGGGGAGGCAATCAGCCCCAGCATTTT.

This chain uses TRBV27 with TRBJ1-1; no clear D gene. The CDR3 is 16 amino acids. Germline CDR1 reads MNHEY; CDR2 reads SMNVEV (reference sequence). Trimming took 8 bases from V and 2 from J, leaving 21 bases between them. CDR3 protein: CASRSIPGYINTEAFF. The DNA for the CDR3 is TGTGCCAGCCGTTCCATACCGGGATACATTAACACTGAAGCTTTCTTT.

This clonotype has a count of ten or more. The chain combines TRBV20-1 with TRBJ2-7; no clear D gene. Between the trimmed V and J ends, which lost 4 bases and 2 bases, there was a span of 9 bases. This CDR3 spans 12 amino acids. Germline V gene lookup returns CDR1 DFQATT and CDR2 SNEGSKA (reference sequence). CDR3 loop: CSANGGAYEQYF. The CDR3 DNA reads as TGCAGTGCTAATGGCGGAGCCTACGAGCAGTACTTC.

This clonotype was found many times. The rearrangement links TRBV11-2 to TRBJ2-7, with a possible D match to TRBD1 (6 bases). The germline V and J ends were trimmed by 1 base and 6 bases, with 16 bases remaining between them. Germline V gene sequence: CDR1 SGHAT, CDR2 FQNNGV. This CDR3 is built from 15 residues. CDR3 in DNA: TGTGCCAGCAGCTTAGGGGGGCGGGTTGGAGGCGAGCAGTACTTC. Its translation is CASSLGGRVGGEQYF.

This clonotype was seen many times. The chain combines TRBV2 with TRBJ1-5; D remains ambiguous. Germline lookup yields CDR1 SNHLY and CDR2 FYNNEI. Trimming left V 5 bases short and J 6 bases short, with 23 bases between. The CDR3 runs to 17 residues. The CDR3 sequence: CASSTSSGTPSRQPQHF. Written as DNA, the CDR3 is TGTGCCAGCAGTACTTCATCAGGTACCCCAAGCCGTCAGCCCCAGCATTTT.

This clonotype was seen repeatedly, ten times or more. V is TRBV12-3 or TRBV12-4 and J is TRBJ1-4; 8 nucleotides line up with TRBD1. The CDR3 has 15 residues. Unmatched junction bases numbered 8, after V lost 4 bases and J lost 7 bases. The CDR3 reads CASSWAGGGAEKLFF. The CDR3 bases are TGTGCCAGCAGTTGGGCAGGGGGCGGTGCTGAAAAACTGTTTTTT.

This clonotype was recorded at least ten times. The chain links TRBV6-6 to TRBJ2-5; 15 bases are shared with TRBD2. V lost 2 bases, J lost 4 bases, and 5 bases stayed unmatched. Germline CDR1 and CDR2: MNHNY and SVGAGI (reference sequence). The CDR3 sequence is 17 residues long. The CDR3 sequence is CASSYPRTSGRVETQYF. CDR3 sequence (DNA): TGTGCCAGCAGTTACCCCAGGACTAGCGGGAGGGTAGAGACCCAGTACTTC.

This clonotype was picked up a small number of times. Because the CDR3 is missing its conserved closing phenylalanine or tryptophan, this is likely a read error. V is TRBV5-4 and J is TRBJ2-7; D is uncertain. Trimming took 2 bases from V and 6 from J, leaving 9 bases between them. Germline V gives CDR1 SGHNT, CDR2 YYREEE (reference sequence). This CDR3 comprises 12 residues. The CDR3 sequence: CASSLIGSEQYL. CDR3 DNA: TGTGCCAGCAGCTTAATCGGGTCCGAGCAGTACCTC.

This clonotype was recorded many times. The V and J genes are TRBV3-1 and TRBJ1-2; D is undetermined. CDR1 and CDR2 (germline): LGHDT, YNNKEL (reference sequence). The V gene lost 5 bases and the J gene lost 2 bases, with 12 bases spanning the gap. CDR3 length equals 14 residues. CDR3: CASSFLDANYGYTF. The CDR3, as DNA: TGTGCCAGCAGCTTTCTTGACGCGAACTATGGCTACACCTTC.

This clonotype was found many times. The chain couples TRBV19 to TRBJ2-1; D is ambiguous. The CDR3 sequence is 12 residues long. Trimming left V 1 base short and J 12 bases short, with 10 bases between. Germline assignment: CDR1 LNHDA and CDR2 SQIVND (reference sequence). DNA of the CDR3: TGTGCCAGTAGTATAGGAGCAGGTTTGCAGTTCTTC. Protein: CASSIGAGLQFF. Variable domain in full (rest from reference TRBV19 and TRBJ2-1): DGGITQSPKYLFRKEGQNVTLSCEQNLNHDAMYWYRQDPGQGLRLIYYSQIVNDFQKGDIAEGYSVSREKKESFPLTVTSAQKNPTAFYLCASSIGAGLQFFGPGTRLTVL.

This clonotype has at least ten counts. The chain carries TRBV6-5 and TRBJ1-2; 9 bases are a match to TRBD1. The CDR3 runs to 16 residues. V shed 2 bases, J shed 5 bases, and the junction held 9 bases outside the gene matches. Germline CDR1 MNHEY, CDR2 SVGAGI. The CDR3 nucleotides read TGTGCCAGCAGTTACCCGAAGGGACAGGGAGAGTATGGCTACACCTTC. This gives the protein CASSYPKGQGEYGYTF.

This sequence joins TRBV6-5 and TRBJ2-3; D is tentatively TRBD1 or TRBD2 (5 bases each). V lost 6 bases to trimming and J lost 4 bases, with 8 bases between them. This CDR3 is 12 amino acids long. The germline gives CDR1 MNHEY, CDR2 SVGAGI. The CDR3 coding sequence is TGTGCCAGCAGCCGGGGACCAGATACGCAGTATTTT. Translating gives CASSRGPDTQYF.